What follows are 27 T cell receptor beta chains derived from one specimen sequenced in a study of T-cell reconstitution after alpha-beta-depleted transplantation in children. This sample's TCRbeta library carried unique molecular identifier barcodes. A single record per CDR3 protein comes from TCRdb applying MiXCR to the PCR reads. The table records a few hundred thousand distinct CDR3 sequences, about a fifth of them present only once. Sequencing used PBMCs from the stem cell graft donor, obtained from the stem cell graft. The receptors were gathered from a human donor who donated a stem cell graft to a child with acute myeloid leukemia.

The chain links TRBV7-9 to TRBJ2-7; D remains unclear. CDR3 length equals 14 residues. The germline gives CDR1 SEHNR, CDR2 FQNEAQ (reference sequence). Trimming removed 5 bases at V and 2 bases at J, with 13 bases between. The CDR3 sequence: CASSPPLAAYEQYF. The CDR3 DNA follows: TGTGCCAGCAGCCCACCCCTCGCTGCCTACGAGCAGTACTTC.

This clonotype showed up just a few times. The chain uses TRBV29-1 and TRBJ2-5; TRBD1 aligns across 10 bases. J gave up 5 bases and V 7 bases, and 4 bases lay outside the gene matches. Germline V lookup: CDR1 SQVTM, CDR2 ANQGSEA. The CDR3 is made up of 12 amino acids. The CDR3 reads CSDRTGGETQYF. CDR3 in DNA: TGCAGCGACCGGACAGGGGGGGAGACCCAGTACTTC.

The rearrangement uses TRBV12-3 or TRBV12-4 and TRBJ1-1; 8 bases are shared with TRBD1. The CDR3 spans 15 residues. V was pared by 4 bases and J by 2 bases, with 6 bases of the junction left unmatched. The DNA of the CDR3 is TGTGCCAGCAGTTACCGGACAGGGACAAACACTGAAGCTTTCTTT. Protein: CASSYRTGTNTEAFF.

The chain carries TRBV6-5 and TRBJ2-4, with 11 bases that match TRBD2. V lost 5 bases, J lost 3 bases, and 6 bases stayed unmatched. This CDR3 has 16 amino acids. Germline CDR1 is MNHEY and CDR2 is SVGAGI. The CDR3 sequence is CASSPTSGEVKNIQYF. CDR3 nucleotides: TGTGCCAGCAGTCCGACTAGCGGGGAGGTCAAAAACATTCAGTACTTC.

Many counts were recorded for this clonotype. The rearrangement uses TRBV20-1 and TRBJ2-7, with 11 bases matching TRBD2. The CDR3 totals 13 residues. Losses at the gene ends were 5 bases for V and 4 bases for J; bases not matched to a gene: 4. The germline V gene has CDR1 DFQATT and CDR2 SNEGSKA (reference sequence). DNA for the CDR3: TGCAGTGCTCGTAGCGGGAGGGGGTACGAGCAGTACTTC. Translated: CSARSGRGYEQYF.

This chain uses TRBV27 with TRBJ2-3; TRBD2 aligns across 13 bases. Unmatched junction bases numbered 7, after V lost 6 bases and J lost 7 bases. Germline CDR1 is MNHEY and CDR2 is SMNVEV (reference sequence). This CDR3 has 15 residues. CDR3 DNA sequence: TGTGCCAGCAGCATGGGACTAGCGGGAATGAATACGCAGTATTTT. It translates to CASSMGLAGMNTQYF.

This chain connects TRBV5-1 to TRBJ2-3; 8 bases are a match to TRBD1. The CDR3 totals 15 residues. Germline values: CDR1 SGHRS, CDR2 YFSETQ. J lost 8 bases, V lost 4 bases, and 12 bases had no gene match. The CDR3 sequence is CASSPGQGNVGTQYF. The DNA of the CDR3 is TGCGCCAGCAGCCCCGGACAGGGTAACGTCGGTACGCAGTATTTT.

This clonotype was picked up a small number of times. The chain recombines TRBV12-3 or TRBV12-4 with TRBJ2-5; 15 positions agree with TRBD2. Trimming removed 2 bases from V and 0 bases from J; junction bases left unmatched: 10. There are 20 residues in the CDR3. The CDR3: CASSLKLRGLAGGNQETQYF. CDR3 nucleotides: TGTGCCAGCAGTTTAAAGTTGAGGGGACTAGCGGGAGGAAACCAAGAGACCCAGTACTTC.

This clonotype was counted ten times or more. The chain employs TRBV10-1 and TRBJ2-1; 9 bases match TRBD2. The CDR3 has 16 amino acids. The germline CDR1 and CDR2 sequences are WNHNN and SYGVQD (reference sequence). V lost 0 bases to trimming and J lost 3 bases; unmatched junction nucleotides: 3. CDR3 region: CASSESRLADYNEQFF. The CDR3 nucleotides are TGCGCCAGCAGTGAGTCCCGACTAGCGGACTACAATGAGCAGTTCTTC.

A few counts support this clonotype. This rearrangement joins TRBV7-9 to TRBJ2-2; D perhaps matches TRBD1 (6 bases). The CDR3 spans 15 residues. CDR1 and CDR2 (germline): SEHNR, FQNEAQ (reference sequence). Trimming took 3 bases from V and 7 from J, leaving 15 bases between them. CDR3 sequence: CASSFGSGANGELFF. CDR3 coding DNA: TGTGCCAGCAGCTTTGGGTCAGGGGCGAACGGGGAGCTGTTTTTT. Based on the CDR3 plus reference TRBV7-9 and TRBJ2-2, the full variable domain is DTGVSQNPRHKITKRGQNVTFRCDPISEHNRLYWYRQTLGQGPEFLTYFQNEAQLEKSRLLSDRFSAERPKGSFSTLEIQRTEQGDSAMYLCASSFGSGANGELFFGEGSRLTVL.

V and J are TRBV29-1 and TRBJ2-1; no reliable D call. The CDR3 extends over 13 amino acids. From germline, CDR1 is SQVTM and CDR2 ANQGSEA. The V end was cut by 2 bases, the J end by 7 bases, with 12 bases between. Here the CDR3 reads CSVERLPANEQFF. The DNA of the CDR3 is TGCAGCGTTGAAAGACTTCCCGCTAATGAGCAGTTCTTC.

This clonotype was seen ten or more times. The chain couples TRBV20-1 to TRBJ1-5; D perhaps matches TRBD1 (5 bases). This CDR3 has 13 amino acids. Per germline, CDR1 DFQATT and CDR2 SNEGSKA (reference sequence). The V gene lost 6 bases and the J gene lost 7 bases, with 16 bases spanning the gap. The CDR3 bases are TGCAGTGCAACAGACAGAGGCGGCCAGCCCCAGCATTTT. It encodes CSATDRGGQPQHF.

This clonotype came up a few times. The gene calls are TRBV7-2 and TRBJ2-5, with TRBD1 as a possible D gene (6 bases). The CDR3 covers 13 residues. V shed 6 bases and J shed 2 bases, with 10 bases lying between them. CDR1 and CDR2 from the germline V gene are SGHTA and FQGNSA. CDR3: CASRGAGQETQYF. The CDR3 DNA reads TGTGCCAGCAGGGGGGCTGGGCAAGAGACCCAGTACTTC.

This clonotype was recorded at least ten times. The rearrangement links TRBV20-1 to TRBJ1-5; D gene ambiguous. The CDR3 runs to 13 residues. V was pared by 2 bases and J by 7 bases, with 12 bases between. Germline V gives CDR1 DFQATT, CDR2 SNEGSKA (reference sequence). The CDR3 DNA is TGCAGTGCTAGAAACACTGGAGAACAGCCCCAGCATTTT. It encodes CSARNTGEQPQHF.

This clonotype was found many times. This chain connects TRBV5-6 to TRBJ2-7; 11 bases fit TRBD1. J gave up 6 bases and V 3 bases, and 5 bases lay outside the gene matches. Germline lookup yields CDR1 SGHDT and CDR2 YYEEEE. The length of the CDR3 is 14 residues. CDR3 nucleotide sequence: TGTGCCAGCAGCTCCGGACAGGGGGCCGGCGAGCAGTACTTC. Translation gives CASSSGQGAGEQYF.

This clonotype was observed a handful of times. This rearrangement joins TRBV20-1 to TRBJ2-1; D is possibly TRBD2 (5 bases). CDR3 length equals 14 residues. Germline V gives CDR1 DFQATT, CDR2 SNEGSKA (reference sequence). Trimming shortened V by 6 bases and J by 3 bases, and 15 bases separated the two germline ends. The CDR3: CSARIPGNYNEQFF. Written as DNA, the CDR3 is TGCAGTGCACGTATCCCCGGGAACTACAATGAGCAGTTCTTC.

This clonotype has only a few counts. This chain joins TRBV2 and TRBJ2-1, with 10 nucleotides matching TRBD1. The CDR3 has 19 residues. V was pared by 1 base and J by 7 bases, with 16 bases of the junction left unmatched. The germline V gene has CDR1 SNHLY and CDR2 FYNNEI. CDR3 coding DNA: TGTGCCAGCAGTGAAGAGACAGGGGGCCTTTCGGTTGTAGGGAATGAGCAGTTCTTC. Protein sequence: CASSEETGGLSVVGNEQFF.

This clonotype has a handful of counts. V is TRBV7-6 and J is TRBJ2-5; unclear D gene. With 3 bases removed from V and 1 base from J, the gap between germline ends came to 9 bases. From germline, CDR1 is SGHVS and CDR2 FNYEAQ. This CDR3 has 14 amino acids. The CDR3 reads CASSFQATQETQYF. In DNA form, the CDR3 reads TGTGCCAGCAGCTTTCAGGCTACCCAAGAGACCCAGTACTTC.

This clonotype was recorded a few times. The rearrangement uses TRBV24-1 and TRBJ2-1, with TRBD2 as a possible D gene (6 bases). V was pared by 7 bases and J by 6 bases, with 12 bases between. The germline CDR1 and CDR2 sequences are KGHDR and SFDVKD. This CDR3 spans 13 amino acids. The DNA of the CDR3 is TGTGCCACCAGCGGAGCTAGCGTCAATGAGCAGTTCTTC. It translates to CATSGASVNEQFF.

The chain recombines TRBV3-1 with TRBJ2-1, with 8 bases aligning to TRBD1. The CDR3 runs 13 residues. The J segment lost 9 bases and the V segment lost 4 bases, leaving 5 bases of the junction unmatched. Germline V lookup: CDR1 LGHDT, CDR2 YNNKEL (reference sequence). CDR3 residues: CASSLIDRGEQFF. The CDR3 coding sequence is TGTGCCAGCAGCCTGATTGACAGGGGTGAGCAGTTCTTC.

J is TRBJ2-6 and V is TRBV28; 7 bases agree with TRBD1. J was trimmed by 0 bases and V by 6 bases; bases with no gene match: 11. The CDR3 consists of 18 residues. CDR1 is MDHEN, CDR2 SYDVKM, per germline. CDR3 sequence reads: CASRGWTGDRSGANVLTF. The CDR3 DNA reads TGTGCCAGCAGGGGTTGGACAGGAGACCGCTCTGGGGCCAACGTCCTGACTTTC.

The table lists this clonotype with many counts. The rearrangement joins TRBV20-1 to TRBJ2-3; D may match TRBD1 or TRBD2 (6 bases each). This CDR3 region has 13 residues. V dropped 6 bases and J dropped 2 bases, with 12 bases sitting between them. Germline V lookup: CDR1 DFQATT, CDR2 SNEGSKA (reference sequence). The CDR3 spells CSAKGGNTDTQYF. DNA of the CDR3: TGCAGTGCAAAAGGGGGGAACACAGATACGCAGTATTTT.

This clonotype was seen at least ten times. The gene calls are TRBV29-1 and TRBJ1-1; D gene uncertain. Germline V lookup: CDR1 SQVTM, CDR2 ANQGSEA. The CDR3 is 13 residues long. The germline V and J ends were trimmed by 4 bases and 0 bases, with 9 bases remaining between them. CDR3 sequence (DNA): TGCAGCGTTGTGCCCCTTATGAACACTGAAGCTTTCTTT. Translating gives CSVVPLMNTEAFF.

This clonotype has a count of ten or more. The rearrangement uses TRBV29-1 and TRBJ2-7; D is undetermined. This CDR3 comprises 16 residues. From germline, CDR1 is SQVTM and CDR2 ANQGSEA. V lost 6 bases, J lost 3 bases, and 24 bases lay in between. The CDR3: CSVSRIDPTKNYEQYF. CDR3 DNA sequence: TGCAGCGTCTCGAGGATTGATCCTACCAAAAACTACGAGCAGTACTTC.

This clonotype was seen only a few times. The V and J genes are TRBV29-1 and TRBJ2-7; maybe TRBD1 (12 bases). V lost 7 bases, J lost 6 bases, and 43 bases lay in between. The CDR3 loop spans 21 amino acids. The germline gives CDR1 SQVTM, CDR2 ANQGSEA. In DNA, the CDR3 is TGCAGCGGGCCGGGACAGGGGGCTTTGGTCCTAGCGGGAGGATTACGTTGCGAGCAGTACTTC. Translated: CSGPGQGALVLAGGLRCEQYF.

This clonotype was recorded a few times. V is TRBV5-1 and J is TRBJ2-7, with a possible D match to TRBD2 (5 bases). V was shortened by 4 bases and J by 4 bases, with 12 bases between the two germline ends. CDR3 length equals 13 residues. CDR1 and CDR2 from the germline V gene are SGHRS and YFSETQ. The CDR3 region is CASSQRVGYEQYF. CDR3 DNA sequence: TGCGCCAGCAGCCAGAGGGTCGGGTACGAGCAGTACTTC.

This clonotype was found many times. CDR3 loop: CASSLMAGDEQFF. CDR3 bases: TGCGCCAGCAGCCTGATGGCGGGAGATGAGCAGTTCTTC. The V and J genes are TRBV4-1 and TRBJ2-1; 7 nucleotides agree with TRBD2. The CDR3 has 13 amino acids. V lost 4 bases and J lost 8; bases outside the gene matches: 5. Germline lookup yields CDR1 MGHRA and CDR2 YSYEKL.